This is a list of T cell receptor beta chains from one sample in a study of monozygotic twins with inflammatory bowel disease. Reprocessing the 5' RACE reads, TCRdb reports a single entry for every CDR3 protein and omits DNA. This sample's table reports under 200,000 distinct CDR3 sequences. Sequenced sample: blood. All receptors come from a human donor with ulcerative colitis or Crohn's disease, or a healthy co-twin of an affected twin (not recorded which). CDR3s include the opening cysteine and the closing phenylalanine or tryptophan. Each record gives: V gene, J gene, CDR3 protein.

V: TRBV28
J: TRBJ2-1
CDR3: CASYGSSDNEQFF

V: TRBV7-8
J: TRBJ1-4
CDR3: CASSPPRQGVFYEKLFF

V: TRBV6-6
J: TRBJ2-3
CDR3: CASILAYPDTQYF

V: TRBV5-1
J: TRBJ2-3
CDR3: CASSFNSPPPDTQYF

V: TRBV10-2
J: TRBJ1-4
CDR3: CASSGRAGNEKLFF

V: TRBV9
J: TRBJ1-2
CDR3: CASSRDRGHYGYTF

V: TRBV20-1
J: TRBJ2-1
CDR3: CSAREFNEQFF

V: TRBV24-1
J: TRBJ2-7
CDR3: CATSDWTGSSYEQYF

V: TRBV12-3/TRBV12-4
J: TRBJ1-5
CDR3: CASSVKGVSTMGLSNQPQHF

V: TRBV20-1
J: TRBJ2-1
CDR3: CSASGTSRNEQFF

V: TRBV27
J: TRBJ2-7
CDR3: CATGDRDRASYEQYF

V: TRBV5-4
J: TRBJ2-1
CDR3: CASSLLAAYNEQFF

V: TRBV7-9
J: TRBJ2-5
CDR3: CASGGTETQYF

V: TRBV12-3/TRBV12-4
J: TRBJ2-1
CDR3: CASSLREISYNEQFF

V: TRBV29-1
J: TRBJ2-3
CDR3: CSGAGTSGTDTQYF

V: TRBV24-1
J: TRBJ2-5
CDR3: CATGPGTATETQYF

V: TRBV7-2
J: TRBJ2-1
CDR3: CASSQWTGEQFF

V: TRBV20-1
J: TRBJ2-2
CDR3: CSARKSGFSGELFF

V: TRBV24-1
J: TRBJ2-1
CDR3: CATSERRGLRSSYNEQFF

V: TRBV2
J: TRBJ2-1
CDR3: CASSEREHNEQFF

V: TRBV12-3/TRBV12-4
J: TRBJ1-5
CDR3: CASSLLSGNQPQHF

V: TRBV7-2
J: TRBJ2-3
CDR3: CASSPVGGSADTQYF

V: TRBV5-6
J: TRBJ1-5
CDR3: CASSPGGGIGNQPQHF

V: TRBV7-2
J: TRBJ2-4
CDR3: CASSLGLAGGVLAKNIQYF

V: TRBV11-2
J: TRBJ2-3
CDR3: CASSLLAGVVDTQYF

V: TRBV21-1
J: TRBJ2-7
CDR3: CASSKVEEGGTVRPCEQYF

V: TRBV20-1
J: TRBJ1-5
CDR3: CSARDARSSGGNQPQHF

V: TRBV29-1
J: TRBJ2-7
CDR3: CSVEDLSGSTYEQYF

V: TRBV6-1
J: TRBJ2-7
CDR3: CASSRGSLTYEQYF

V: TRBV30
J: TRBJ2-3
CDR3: CAWSQGLAGSSTDTQYF

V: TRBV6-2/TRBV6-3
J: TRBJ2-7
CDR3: CASSYYSVDLYEQYF

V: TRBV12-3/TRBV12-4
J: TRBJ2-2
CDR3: CASRQSRGPANTGELFF

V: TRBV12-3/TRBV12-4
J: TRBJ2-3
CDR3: CASSIGTASTDTQYF

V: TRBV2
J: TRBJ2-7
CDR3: CASRRNLYEQYF

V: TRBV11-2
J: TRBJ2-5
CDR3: CASSPATGRETQYF

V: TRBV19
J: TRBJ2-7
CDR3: CATTDTYEQYF

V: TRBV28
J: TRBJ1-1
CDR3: CASSPGGAGTEAFF

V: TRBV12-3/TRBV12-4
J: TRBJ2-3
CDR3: CASTGGSSTDTQYF

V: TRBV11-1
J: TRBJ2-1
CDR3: CASSATSGRVILYNEQFF

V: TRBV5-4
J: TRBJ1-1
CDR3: CASSLAQGPNTEAFF

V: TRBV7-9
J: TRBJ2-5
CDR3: CASSLLSGSVETQYF

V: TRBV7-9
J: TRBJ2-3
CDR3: CASSTGQGGTDTQYF